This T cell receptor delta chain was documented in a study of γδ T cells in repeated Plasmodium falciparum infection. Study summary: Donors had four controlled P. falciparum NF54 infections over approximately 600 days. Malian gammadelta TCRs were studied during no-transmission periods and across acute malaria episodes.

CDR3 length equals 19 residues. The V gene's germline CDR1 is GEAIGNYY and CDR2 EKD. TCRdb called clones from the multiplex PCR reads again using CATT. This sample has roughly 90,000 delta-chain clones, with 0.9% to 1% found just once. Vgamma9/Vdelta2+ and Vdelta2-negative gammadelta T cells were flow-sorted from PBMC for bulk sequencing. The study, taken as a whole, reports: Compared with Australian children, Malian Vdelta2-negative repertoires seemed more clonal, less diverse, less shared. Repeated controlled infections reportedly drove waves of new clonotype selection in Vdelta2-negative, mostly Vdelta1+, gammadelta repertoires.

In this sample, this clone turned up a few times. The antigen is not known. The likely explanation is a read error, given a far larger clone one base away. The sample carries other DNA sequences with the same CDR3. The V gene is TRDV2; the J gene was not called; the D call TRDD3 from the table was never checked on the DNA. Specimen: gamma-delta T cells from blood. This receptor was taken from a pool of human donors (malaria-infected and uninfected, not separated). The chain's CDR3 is CACEALFLGDGRYTDKLIF. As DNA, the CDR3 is TGTGCCTGTGAAGCTCTATTTTTGGGGGACGGGAGGTACACCGATAAGCTCATCTTT.